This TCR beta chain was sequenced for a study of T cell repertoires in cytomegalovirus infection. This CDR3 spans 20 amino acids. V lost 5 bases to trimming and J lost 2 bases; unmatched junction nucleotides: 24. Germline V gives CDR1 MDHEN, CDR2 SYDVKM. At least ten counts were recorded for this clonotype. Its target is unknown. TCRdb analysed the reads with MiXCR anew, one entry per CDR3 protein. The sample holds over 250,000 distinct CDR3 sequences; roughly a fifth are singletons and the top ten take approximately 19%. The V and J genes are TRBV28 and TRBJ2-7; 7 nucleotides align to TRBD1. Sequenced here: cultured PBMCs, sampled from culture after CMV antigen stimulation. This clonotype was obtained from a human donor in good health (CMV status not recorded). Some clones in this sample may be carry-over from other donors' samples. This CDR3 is CASSRTSGTAIMSNPYEQYF. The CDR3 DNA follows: TGTGCCAGCAGTCGTACATCAGGGACAGCCATAATGTCGAATCCCTACGAGCAGTACTTC.